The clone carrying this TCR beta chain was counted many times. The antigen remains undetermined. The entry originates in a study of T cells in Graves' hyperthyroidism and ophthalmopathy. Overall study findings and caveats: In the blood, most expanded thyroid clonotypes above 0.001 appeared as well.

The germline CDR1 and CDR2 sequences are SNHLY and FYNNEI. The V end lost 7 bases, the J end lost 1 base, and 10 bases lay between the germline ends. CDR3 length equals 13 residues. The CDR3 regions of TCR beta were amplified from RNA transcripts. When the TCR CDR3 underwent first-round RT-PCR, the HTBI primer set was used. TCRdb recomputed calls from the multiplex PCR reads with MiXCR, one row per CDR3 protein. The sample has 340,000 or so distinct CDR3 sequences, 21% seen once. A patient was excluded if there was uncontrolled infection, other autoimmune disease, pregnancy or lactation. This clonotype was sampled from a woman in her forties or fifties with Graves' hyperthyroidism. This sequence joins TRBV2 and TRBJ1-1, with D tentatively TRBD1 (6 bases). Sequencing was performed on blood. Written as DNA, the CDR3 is TGTGCCAGCATCTTGGACAGGAACACTGAAGCTTTCTTT. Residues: CASILDRNTEAFF.